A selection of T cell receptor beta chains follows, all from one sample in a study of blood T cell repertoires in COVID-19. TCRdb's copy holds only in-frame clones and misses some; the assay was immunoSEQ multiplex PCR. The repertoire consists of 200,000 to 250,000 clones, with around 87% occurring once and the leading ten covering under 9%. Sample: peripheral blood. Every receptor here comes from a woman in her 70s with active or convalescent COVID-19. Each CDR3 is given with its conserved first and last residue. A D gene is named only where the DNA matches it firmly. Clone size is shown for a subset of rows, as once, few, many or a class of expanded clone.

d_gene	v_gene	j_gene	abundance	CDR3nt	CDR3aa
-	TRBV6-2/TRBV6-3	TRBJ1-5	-	TGTGCCAGCAGACCTACAGGGAGCAATCAGCCCCAGCATTTT	CASRPTGSNQPQHF
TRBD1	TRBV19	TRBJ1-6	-	TGTGCCAGTAGGGACAGGGCGGGCTCACCCCTCCACTTT	CASRDRAGSPLHF
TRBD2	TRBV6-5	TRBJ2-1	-	TGTGCCAGCAGTTACGGGACTAGCGTGAACAATGAGCAGTTCTTC	CASSYGTSVNNEQFF
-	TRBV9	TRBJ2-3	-	TGTGCCAGCAGCAGACCAGGGCTGATAGAGCAGTATTTT	CASSRPGLIEQYF
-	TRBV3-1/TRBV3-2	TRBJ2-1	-	TGTGCCAGCAGCCAAGAAGCCGGGGGGCTGTCCTACAATGAGCAGTTCTTC	CASSQEAGGLSYNEQFF
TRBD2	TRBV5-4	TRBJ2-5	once	TGTGCCAGCAGCTACCCACTAGCGGGCAAGGAAGGGACCCAGTACTTC	CASSYPLAGKEGTQYF
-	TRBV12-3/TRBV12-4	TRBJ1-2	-	TGTGCCAGCAGTTTATCTGGCCGAGGAGGCTACACCTTC	CASSLSGRGGYTF
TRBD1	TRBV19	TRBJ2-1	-	TGTGCCAGTAGTATGACAGGGGGCAATGGGCAGTTCTTC	CASSMTGGNGQFF
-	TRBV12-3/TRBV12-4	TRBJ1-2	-	TGTGCCAGCAGTTTCGGACAGAATGGCTACACCTTC	CASSFGQNGYTF
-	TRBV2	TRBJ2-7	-	TGTGCCAGCAGGGGAGCGGACAGTTTCTACGAGCAGTACTTC	CASRGADSFYEQYF